Given below is one T cell receptor beta chain in context. This sample was taken from a study of blood T cell repertoires in COVID-19. Study overall: Both acute and convalescent COVID-19 samples were obtained from the United States, Italy and Spain. T cells, B-cell-depleted T cells, or PBMCs supplied cDNA or gDNA.

Methods used by the authors: Amplification of reference gene primers provided the estimated nucleated cell counts. Clones were read by immunoSEQ multiplex PCR, and TCRdb kept only the in-frame ones, dropping some. For V, J and clone size, that table is used; D and trimming come from the DNA. The data hold roughly 100,000 clones, with about nine tenths observed a single time. Trimming took off 7 bases at V and 3 bases at J, with 15 bases between the two ends. The CDR3 is 14 amino acids. Germline assignment: CDR1 SNHLY and CDR2 FYNNEI. The specimen sequenced was peripheral blood. The clonotype was recovered from a man aged 18 to 29 with acute or convalescent COVID-19. The V and J genes are TRBV2 and TRBJ1-1, with D possibly being TRBD1 (6 bases). The DNA for the CDR3 is TGTGCCAGCACCCTCCGAGGGGGAGACACTGAAGCTTTCTTT. It encodes CASTLRGGDTEAFF. The full variable domain, its missing parts supplied by reference TRBV2 and TRBJ1-1, is EPEVTQTPSHQVTQMGQEVILRCVPISNHLYFYWYRQILGQKVEFLVSFYNNEISEKSEIFDDQFSVERPDGSNFTLKIRSTKLEDSAMYFCASTLRGGDTEAFFGQGTRLTVV.